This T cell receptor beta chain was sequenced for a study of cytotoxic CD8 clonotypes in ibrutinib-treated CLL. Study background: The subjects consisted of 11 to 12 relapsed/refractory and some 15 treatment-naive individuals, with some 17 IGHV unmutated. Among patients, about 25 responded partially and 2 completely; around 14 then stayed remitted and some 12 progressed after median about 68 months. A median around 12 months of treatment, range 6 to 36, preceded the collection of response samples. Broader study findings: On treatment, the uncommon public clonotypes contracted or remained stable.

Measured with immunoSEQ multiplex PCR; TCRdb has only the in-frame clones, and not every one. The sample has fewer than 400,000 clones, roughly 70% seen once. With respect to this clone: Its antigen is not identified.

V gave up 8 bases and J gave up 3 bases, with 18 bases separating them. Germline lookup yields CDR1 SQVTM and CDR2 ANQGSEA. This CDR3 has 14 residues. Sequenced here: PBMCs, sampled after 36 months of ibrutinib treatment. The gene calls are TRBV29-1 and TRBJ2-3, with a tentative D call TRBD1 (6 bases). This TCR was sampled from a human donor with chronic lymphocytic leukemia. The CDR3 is CSTSETGGTDTQYF. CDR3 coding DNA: TGCAGCACGTCCGAGACAGGAGGAACAGATACGCAGTATTTT.